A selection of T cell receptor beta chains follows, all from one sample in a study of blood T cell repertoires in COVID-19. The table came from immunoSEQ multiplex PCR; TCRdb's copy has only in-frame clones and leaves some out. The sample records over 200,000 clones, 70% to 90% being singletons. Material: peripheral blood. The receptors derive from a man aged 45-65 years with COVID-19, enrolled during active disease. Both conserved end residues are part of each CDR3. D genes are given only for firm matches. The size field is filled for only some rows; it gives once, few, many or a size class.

CDR3: CASSLDGSSETQYF
DNA: TGTGCCAGCAGCTTAGACGGGAGTAGTGAGACCCAGTACTTC
size: .
D: .
J: TRBJ2-5
V: TRBV7-3

CDR3: CASSTTETNTGELFF
DNA: TGTGCCAGCAGTACGACAGAAACGAACACCGGGGAGCTGTTTTTT
size: .
D: .
J: TRBJ2-2
V: TRBV6-5

CDR3: CASSRAGLAVGYEQYF
DNA: TGTGCCAGCAGTCGAGCGGGACTAGCGGTTGGCTACGAGCAGTACTTC
size: .
D: TRBD2
J: TRBJ2-7
V: TRBV6-6

CDR3: CASEGGEGVFF
DNA: TGTGCCAGCGAGGGCGGAGAGGGGGTGTTCTTC
size: .
D: .
J: TRBJ2-1
V: TRBV6-6

CDR3: CASSIGRESSYEQYF
DNA: TGTGCCAGTAGTATAGGACGGGAGAGCTCCTACGAGCAGTACTTC
size: medium-sized
D: .
J: TRBJ2-7
V: TRBV19

CDR3: CAGRGSGSTGELFF
DNA: TGTGCCGGAAGGGGGAGTGGGAGCACCGGGGAGCTGTTTTTT
size: .
D: .
J: TRBJ2-2
V: TRBV11-3

CDR3: CASSIRQATNEKLFF
DNA: TGTGCCAGTAGTATACGCCAGGCAACTAATGAAAAACTGTTTTTT
size: .
D: .
J: TRBJ1-4
V: TRBV19

CDR3: CASRGQGRGSPLHF
DNA: TGTGCCAGCAGAGGACAGGGCAGGGGATCACCCCTCCACTTT
size: .
D: TRBD1
J: TRBJ1-6
V: TRBV28

CDR3: CATLGDRGREQYF
DNA: TGTGCCACCCTCGGGGACAGGGGGCGCGAGCAGTACTTC
size: .
D: TRBD1
J: TRBJ2-7
V: TRBV19

CDR3: CAWSRRTGYVEQYF
DNA: TGTGCCTGGAGTCGTAGGACAGGTTATGTGGAGCAGTACTTC
size: .
D: TRBD1
J: TRBJ2-7
V: TRBV30

CDR3: CAWSRSDNYEQYF
DNA: TGTGCCTGGAGTCGGTCCGACAACTACGAGCAGTACTTC
size: .
D: .
J: TRBJ2-7
V: TRBV30

CDR3: CASSLFAGGGNQPQHF
DNA: TGTGCCAGCAGTTTATTCGCCGGAGGGGGCAATCAGCCCCAGCATTTT
size: once
D: .
J: TRBJ1-5
V: TRBV27

CDR3: CSVDRGTGSNTEAFF
DNA: TGCAGCGTTGATCGTGGGACAGGGAGTAACACTGAAGCTTTCTTT
size: .
D: TRBD1
J: TRBJ1-1
V: TRBV29-1

CDR3: CSVEDRQATGELFF
DNA: TGCAGCGTTGAAGATCGGCAGGCTACCGGGGAGCTGTTTTTT
size: .
D: .
J: TRBJ2-2
V: TRBV29-1

CDR3: CASSYSIILTSKNEQFF
DNA: TGTGCCAGCAGTTACTCGATTATTCTGACTAGCAAGAATGAGCAGTTCTTC
size: once
D: TRBD2
J: TRBJ2-1
V: TRBV6-2/TRBV6-3

CDR3: CAWGTGVTGELFF
DNA: TGTGCCTGGGGGACAGGGGTCACCGGGGAGCTGTTTTTT
size: .
D: TRBD1
J: TRBJ2-2
V: TRBV30

CDR3: CASSRPTGVRNTIYF
DNA: TGTGCCAGCAGCCGTCCTACAGGGGTCCGAAACACCATATATTTT
size: .
D: TRBD1
J: TRBJ1-3
V: TRBV28

CDR3: CASSPNGMGTGELFF
DNA: TGTGCCAGCAGCCCCAACGGGATGGGCACCGGGGAGCTGTTTTTT
size: .
D: .
J: TRBJ2-2
V: TRBV7-3

CDR3: CSVPRGQDYVLDGYTF
DNA: TGCAGCGTTCCGCGAGGACAGGACTATGTGCTGGATGGCTACACCTTC
size: .
D: TRBD1
J: TRBJ1-2
V: TRBV29-1

CDR3: CASSWTTNTEAFF
DNA: TGTGCCAGCAGCTGGACAACGAACACTGAAGCTTTCTTT
size: large
D: .
J: TRBJ1-1
V: TRBV7-3

CDR3: CASSLGTGGRSEQYF
DNA: TGTGCCAGCAGCTTAGGGACAGGGGGGCGCTCGGAGCAGTACTTC
size: .
D: TRBD1
J: TRBJ2-7
V: TRBV11-2

CDR3: CASSSGASGANVLTF
DNA: TGTGCCAGCAGTTCGGGAGCCTCTGGGGCCAACGTCCTGACTTTC
size: .
D: .
J: TRBJ2-6
V: TRBV6-6

CDR3: CASSYWTGGETQYF
DNA: TGCGCCAGCAGCTACTGGACAGGGGGGGAGACCCAGTACTTC
size: .
D: TRBD1
J: TRBJ2-5
V: TRBV5-1

CDR3: CASSLSQGLGTEAFF
DNA: TGCGCCAGCAGCTTGTCGCAGGGGCTGGGGACTGAAGCTTTCTTT
size: .
D: .
J: TRBJ1-1
V: TRBV5-1

CDR3: CSASTSVPSLSYNEQFF
DNA: TGCAGTGCTAGTACTAGCGTCCCCTCTTTGTCCTACAATGAGCAGTTCTTC
size: .
D: TRBD2
J: TRBJ2-1
V: TRBV20-1

CDR3: CASSPAWTTETQYF
DNA: TGTGCCAGCAGCCCCGCGTGGACTACAGAGACCCAGTACTTC
size: .
D: .
J: TRBJ2-5
V: TRBV14

CDR3: CASSSGTGGVYTF
DNA: TGTGCCAGCAGTTCCGGGACAGGGGGCGTCTACACCTTC
size: .
D: TRBD1
J: TRBJ1-2
V: TRBV12-3/TRBV12-4

CDR3: CASSLQQNTEAFF
DNA: TGTGCCAGTAGTCTACAGCAGAACACTGAAGCTTTCTTT
size: .
D: .
J: TRBJ1-1
V: TRBV19

CDR3: CASTRTSGDHEQFF
DNA: TGCGCCAGCACCCGGACTAGCGGGGATCATGAGCAGTTCTTC
size: .
D: TRBD2
J: TRBJ2-1
V: TRBV5-1

CDR3: CASFLTGTFNSPLHF
DNA: TGTGCCAGCTTCCTGACAGGGACATTTAATTCACCCCTCCACTTT
size: .
D: TRBD1
J: TRBJ1-6
V: TRBV2

CDR3: CASSKTKRAKTRSSYEQYF
DNA: TGTGCCAGCAGCAAGACCAAGCGGGCAAAGACCAGGAGCTCCTACGAGCAGTACTTC
size: .
D: .
J: TRBJ2-7
V: TRBV21-1

CDR3: CASSIAQNSPLHF
DNA: TGTGCCAGTAGTATAGCCCAGAATTCACCCCTCCACTTT
size: once
D: .
J: TRBJ1-6
V: TRBV19

CDR3: CASSPTARYGYTF
DNA: TGCGCCAGCAGCCCGACTGCGCGCTATGGCTACACCTTC
size: .
D: .
J: TRBJ1-2
V: TRBV4-1